Only one count was recorded for the clone carrying this T cell receptor (beta chain). What it binds is not known. The sample comes from a study of cytomegalovirus exposure and HLA in healthy donors. Study at large: Later analysis reported that the roughly 120 validation repertoires shared the platform of the roughly 700 first-cohort repertoires. Study-wide results and limits: Reports indicated that the classifier achieved high specificity and sensitivity in diagnosing cytomegalovirus status. Many donors carried some public TCRs, although rarity characterized most TCR sequences.

Germline CDR1 and CDR2: SQVTM and ANQGSEA. This CDR3 has 16 residues. Trimming cost V 3 bases and J 9 bases; bases outside gene matches: 13. Profiling relied on immunoSEQ multiplex PCR, and the TCRdb table lists in-frame clones only, not all of them. Of 160,000 or so clones in the sample, around nine tenths were seen once. Sample: PBMCs. The gene calls are TRBV29-1 and TRBJ2-1; the match to TRBD2 covers 11 bases. The clonotype was recovered from a young man in good health and CMV-seronegative. As DNA, the CDR3 is TGCAGCGTTGATCGGCTAGCGGGAGGCCTAGGGGGTGAGCAGTTCTTC. It codes for CSVDRLAGGLGGEQFF.